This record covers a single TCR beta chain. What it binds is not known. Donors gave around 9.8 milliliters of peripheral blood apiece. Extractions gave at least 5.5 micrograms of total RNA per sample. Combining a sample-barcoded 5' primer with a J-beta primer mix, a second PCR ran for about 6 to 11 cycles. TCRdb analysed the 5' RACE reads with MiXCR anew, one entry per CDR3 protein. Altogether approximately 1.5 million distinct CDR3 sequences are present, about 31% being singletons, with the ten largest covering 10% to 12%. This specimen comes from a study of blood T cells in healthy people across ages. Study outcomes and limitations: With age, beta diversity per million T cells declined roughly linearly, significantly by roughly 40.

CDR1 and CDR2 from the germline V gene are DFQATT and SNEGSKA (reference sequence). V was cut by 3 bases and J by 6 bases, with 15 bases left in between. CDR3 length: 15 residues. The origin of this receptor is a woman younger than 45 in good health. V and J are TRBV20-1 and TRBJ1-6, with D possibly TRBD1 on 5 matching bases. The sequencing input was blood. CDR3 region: CSASADWGVNSPLHF. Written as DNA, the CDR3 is TGCAGTGCTAGTGCCGATTGGGGGGTTAATTCACCCCTCCACTTT.